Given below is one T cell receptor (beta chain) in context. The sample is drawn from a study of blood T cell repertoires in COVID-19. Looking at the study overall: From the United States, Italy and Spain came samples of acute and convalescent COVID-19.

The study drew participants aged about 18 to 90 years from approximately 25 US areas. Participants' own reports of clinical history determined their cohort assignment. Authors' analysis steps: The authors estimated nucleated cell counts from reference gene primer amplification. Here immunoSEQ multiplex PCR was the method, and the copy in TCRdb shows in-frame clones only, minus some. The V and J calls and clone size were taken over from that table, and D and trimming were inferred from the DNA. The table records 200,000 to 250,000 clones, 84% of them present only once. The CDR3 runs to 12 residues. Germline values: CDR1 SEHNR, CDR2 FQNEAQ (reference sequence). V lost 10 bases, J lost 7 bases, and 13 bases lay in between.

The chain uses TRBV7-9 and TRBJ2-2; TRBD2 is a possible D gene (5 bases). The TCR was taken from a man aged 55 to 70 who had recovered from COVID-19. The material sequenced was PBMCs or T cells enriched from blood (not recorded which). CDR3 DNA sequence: TGTGCCATCCTACCCGGGGTCGGGGAGCTGTTTTTT. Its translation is CAILPGVGELFF.